The source of this T cell receptor beta chain is a study of cytomegalovirus exposure and HLA in healthy donors (dated by TCRdb to about 2017). The study in broad terms: An earlier analysis of 587 of the donors reported 250 to 350 Gb of sequence data and 90 million to 120 million unique TCR beta sequences obtained from about 170 million T cells. An early release covering about 600 HLA-typed donors comprised around 300 gigabases of sequencing data and 85 million or so unique TCR sequences. Of the roughly 400 genotyped donors, 65% to 90% fell in the genetic ancestry cluster associated with self-reported Caucasian donors. The study was designed to test whether signatures of past pathogen exposure could be identified by cataloging public T cell receptors. The T cell repertoires of under 700 subjects were profiled by immunosequencing and related to cytomegalovirus serostatus. In addition to the first cohort of around 670 subjects, a separate validation cohort of under 150 different subjects was used. High-throughput TCR immunosequencing, statistical association of individual TCRs with disease status, and machine learning were combined to predict cytomegalovirus infection status. A later analysis re-analyzed previously published TCR beta repertoires from 550 to 700 donors and added high-resolution HLA genotyping to study TCR occurrence patterns. The later analysis used no new phenotypic data to find candidate immune exposures, relying instead on TCR beta sequences and their occurrence across donors. An earlier analysis of some 500 of the donors used high-throughput TCR beta sequencing to judge whether each TCR beta V gene segment behaved as functional or pseudogenic. Donor age, sex, ethnicity and CMV serostatus were collected together with the repertoire data. Genome-wide SNP genotypes for about 65% of the roughly 670 donors were used in a later genetic analysis, which treated that subset as a discovery cohort. All discovery cohort repertoires had been generated on a single sequencing platform. HLA typing included class I and class II loci at four-digit resolution. The number of typed donors differed by locus: roughly 620-640 for A, B, C, DRB1 and DQB1; approximately 530 for DQA1; around 610 for DPA1; and 450 to 480 for DPB1. Roughly five DR-DQ haplotypes were handled as single units for association and clustering, since linkage in the cohort was strong. Across around 400 genotyped donors of the cohort, an average of approximately 220,000 unique TCR beta nucleotide sequences per donor were sequenced, and roughly a sixth of those sequences were non-productive. Broad study findings and their caveats: Because HLA typing was missing for some donors at each locus, association tests included only the typed subset. A later genetic analysis associated a missense DCLRE1C variant with V-gene and J-gene trimming of TCR beta chains, and an independent cohort replicated the association. In a later analysis, several top co-occurrence clusters were reported to appear linked to parvovirus B19, influenza, CMV and Epstein-Barr virus. In the study, approximately 150 TCR beta chains were listed as associated with cytomegalovirus. A further reported finding was that TCR beta sequences accurately predicted the HLA-A and HLA-B alleles for most subjects in the first cohort. The authors suggested that the approach could potentially be generalized to other disease states and immunological phenotypes. A cluster of highly shared sequence variants was judged likely to be a technical artifact of the sequencing pipeline. In a later genetic analysis, fewer N-insertions in productive TCRs were reported among donors in an Asian-associated ancestry cluster than the approximately 710-donor mean. Most CMV-associated TCR beta chains appeared to be HLA-restricted in a later analysis, and the HLA associations seemed to be driven largely by CMV exposure. At a false discovery rate of 0.05, a later analysis linked around 15,000 TCR beta sequences to specific HLA alleles. Correlated functional status among segregating V segments might reflect linkage disequilibrium, but an unknown experimental factor could not be ruled out. Assigning TCR associations to individual alleles was difficult when HLA alleles, especially DR and DQ, strongly co-occurred. Roughly uniform sequencing depth across donors was assumed in presence/absence analyses, although this assumption may not hold. In an earlier analysis of under 600 of the donors, most TCR beta V segments were observed in productive rearrangements about 87% or about 30% of the time, broadly matching IMGT annotations. According to a later analysis, TCR association rates differed among HLA loci, with DRB1 alleles showing the most associated TCRs and HLA-C alleles showing the fewest. The cohort was sequenced for TCR beta chains only, and without alpha or paired-chain data the features that could be detected were limited. A later analysis found that HLA-associated TCR beta chains were more clonally expanded and had lower generation probabilities than equally common non-associated chains. A few of the identified cytomegalovirus-associated TCR beta chains were confirmed in vitro to be specific for cytomegalovirus antigens. Most TCR sequences were observed very rarely across donors, whereas some public TCRs were present in many individuals. Cytomegalovirus status was reported to be diagnosed by the classifier with high specificity and sensitivity in both the original and validation cohorts. Because counts were too low, roughly 16 rarely observed V segments, including chromosome 9 orphons, were left out of the earlier analysis of approximately 580 of the donors. Some IMGT-functional V segments, including TRBV6-2 and TRBV6-3, could not be told apart with the 87-base-pair reads, so those segments were excluded. Immune exposure information for the cohort was limited to CMV serostatus.

Its CDR3 holds 16 amino acids, cysteine through phenylalanine. The DNA shown is the 48-base CDR3, in frame from base 1. V is trimmed back by 0 bases and J by 6 bases, and the junction contains 4 bases that no gene match accounts for. The germline V gene encodes CDR1 MGHRA and CDR2 YSYEKL. The cohort was made up of 666 healthy bone marrow donors. All cohort members were sampled while nominally healthy, although unrecorded immune exposures were likely present. The donor was CMV seronegative and belonged to the group of around 350 seronegative cohort members. Every donor gave a peripheral blood sample, and the peripheral blood mononuclear cells from that sample were used for TCR beta sequencing. The Qiagen DNeasy Blood Extraction Kit was used to extract genomic DNA from the blood cell samples. Library prep was done by the immunoSEQ multiplex PCR assay. The multiplex PCR relied on a mix of 60 forward primers for TCR Vbeta segments and 13 reverse primers for TCR Jbeta segments. The CDR3 region of rearranged TCR beta genes was amplified from genomic DNA with a multiplex PCR assay. On the Illumina HiSeq System, the amplified TCR beta libraries were sequenced as 87-base-pair reads. Per the source publication's procedure: In a later analysis, around 80 million unique TCR beta chains were counted across the approximately 640 repertoires, and roughly 11 million of these chains were shared by at least two donors. Raw reads were error-corrected and collapsed into unique sequences with a nearest-neighbor algorithm that merged closely related sequences to remove PCR and sequencing errors. Alignment of CDR3 sequences to IMGT reference sequences was used to assign V, D and J gene segments. Each retained sequence needed at least a six-nucleotide match to both a V gene segment and a J gene segment. Rearrangements were called productive when the CDR3 lacked stop codons and stayed in frame with V and J; all others were non-productive. Following IMGT convention, CDR3 was defined as the stretch from the second conserved V-encoded cysteine to the conserved J-encoded phenylalanine. In an earlier analysis of some 550 of the donors, sequences lacking an unambiguous match to a single V gene segment were excluded. An earlier analysis of 587 of the donors called V segments functional above 56.7% productive rearrangements and segregating when the between-donor standard deviation exceeded 5%. A statistical classification framework was built for diagnosing cytomegalovirus status from the catalog of TCR beta chain sequences. In a later analysis, TCR nucleotide sequences were compared against IMGT/GENE-DB human TR gene sequences so that V and J genes could be assigned. In a later analysis, CDR3 sequences and most-parsimonious VDJ recombination scenarios were assigned using the TCRdist pipeline. In a later analysis, every TCR beta chain was defined by the combination of its CDR3 amino acid sequence and its V-gene family, and reads without a unique V-gene family were dropped. A later analysis removed 450 to 600 highly shared, low-generation-probability nucleotide sequences to deal with suspected cross-contamination and a sequencing artifact. A later analysis calculated a clonal expansion index for each public chain from normalized within-repertoire ranks of inferred template counts. In a later analysis, generation probabilities were computed using a VDJ recombination model fitted to out-of-frame rearrangements, and the results were checked against IGoR. A later analysis scored TCR-TCR, TCR-HLA and TCR-CMV co-occurrence with hypergeometric tests, applying a repertoire-size bias correction to TCR pairs. To estimate false discovery rates, a later analysis permuted the HLA or CMV assignments 20 times. In a later analysis, co-occurring TCRs were grouped using DBSCAN, and TCRdist sequence similarity was added for clustering within HLA-allele-positive subsets. Repertoires with fewer than 30,000 or more than 120,000 public chains were left out of co-occurrence clustering, as were four to six repertoires with anomalous nucleotide sharing. Imported from immuneACCESS, the table was reduced by TCRdb to in-frame sequences with V and J called. These copies leave out some clones; in studies compared against another copy, an unresolved V gene accounts for under half, and the cause of the remainder is not known. Clone size and the V and J calls come from that table; the DNA yielded D and trimming. The sample table holds about 130,000 clones. Of the sample, more than 1.5% falls within the top ten clones.

With regard to this clone: No cognate antigen has been identified for it.

Rearrangement joined TRBV4-1 to TRBJ1-6, with TRBD1 matching 8 junction bases. This sequence was found in a man between 18 and 35 years old in good health and CMV-seronegative. Sequencing was carried out using PBMCs. CDR3 sequence: CASSQEGQVLNSPLHF. The nucleotide sequence reads TGCGCCAGCAGCCAAGAGGGACAGGTTCTTAATTCACCCCTCCACTTT.